Below, 15 T cell receptor beta chains from the same sample are listed, as sequenced in a study of T cell clones after liver transplantation. Generated by immunoSEQ multiplex PCR, the TCRdb table keeps only in-frame clones and is missing some. This table has tens of thousands of clones, 75% to 80% appearing once. The sequences come from CD8+ T cells from blood, collected roughly 55 months after liver transplant. Receptor source: a human patient who received a liver transplant. Some T cells may be provided by the graft donor.

V gene TRBV2 combines with J gene TRBJ1-6, with 9 nucleotides matching TRBD1. The junction had 5 bases not matched to a gene; V was cut back by 8 bases and J by 6 bases. CDR1 and CDR2 (germline): SNHLY, FYNNEI. This CDR3 comprises 14 residues. CDR3 residues: CASGGTGINSPLHF. CDR3 nucleotide sequence: TGTGCCAGCGGGGGGACAGGGATTAATTCACCCCTCCACTTT.

The gene calls are TRBV6-5 and TRBJ2-7; D call uncertain. CDR1 is MNHEY and CDR2 is SVGAGI in the germline V gene. The germline V and J ends were trimmed by 6 bases and 2 bases, with 17 bases remaining between them. CDR3 length: 15 amino acids. This chain's CDR3 is CASSLWTETPYEQYF. The CDR3, as DNA: TGTGCCAGCAGCCTGTGGACGGAAACGCCCTACGAGCAGTACTTC.

The chain links TRBV27 to TRBJ2-7; D is ambiguous. The V end lost 5 bases, the J end lost 5 bases, and 7 bases lay between the germline ends. Germline assignment: CDR1 MNHEY and CDR2 SMNVEV (reference sequence). The CDR3 runs to 11 residues. CDR3 protein: CASSSSHEQYF. The CDR3 bases are TGTGCCAGCAGTAGTTCCCACGAGCAGTACTTC.

The J gene is TRBJ2-1, the V gene TRBV19; TRBD1 or TRBD2 may be the D gene (5 bases each). The V and J ends lost 3 bases and 2 bases respectively, with 5 bases between them. CDR3 length: 13 amino acids. Germline CDR1 LNHDA, CDR2 SQIVND (reference sequence). CDR3 protein: CASSMGPYNEQFF. The CDR3 coding sequence is TGTGCCAGTAGTATGGGACCCTACAATGAGCAGTTCTTC.

This clone was observed a few times. The chain carries TRBV2 and TRBJ2-3; 9 nucleotides match TRBD2. The CDR3 is made up of 15 amino acids. Germline values: CDR1 SNHLY, CDR2 FYNNEI. Trimming cost V 1 base and J 4 bases; bases outside gene matches: 3. The CDR3 DNA follows: TGTGCCAGCAGTGAAGGGACTAGCGTGGCAGATACGCAGTATTTT. Encoded protein: CASSEGTSVADTQYF.

On this clone: Different DNA sequences within this sample yield the same CDR3. The chain couples TRBV4-1 to TRBJ2-7, with 10 bases identical to TRBD1. The CDR3 totals 17 residues. V shed 1 base, J shed 3 bases, and the junction held 9 bases outside the gene matches. From germline, CDR1 is MGHRA and CDR2 YSYEKL. The CDR3 sequence: CASSQGAPGQGYYEQYF. CDR3 nucleotide sequence: TGCGCCAGCAGCCAAGGGGCTCCGGGACAGGGGTACTACGAGCAGTACTTC.

The count of this clone is one. V usage is TRBV5-6 and J usage is TRBJ2-2; D remains unclear. Germline V gene sequence: CDR1 SGHDT, CDR2 YYEEEE. The ends were cut back, 1 base at V and 0 bases at J, with 10 bases in the middle. CDR3 length: 16 residues. CDR3 amino acids: CASSLLNLPNTGELFF. The CDR3 DNA is TGTGCCAGCAGCTTGCTGAACCTGCCGAACACCGGGGAGCTGTTTTTT.

The CDR3 nucleotides are TGTGCCAGCAGTGCTTTCGGGGAAAGATACTTC. Translated, it gives CASSAFGERYF. The rearrangement joins TRBV6-4 to TRBJ2-7; D may be TRBD2 (5 bases). Trimming pared 4 bases from V and 13 bases from J, leaving 14 bases between. Per germline, CDR1 MRHNA and CDR2 SNTAGT. The CDR3 loop spans 11 amino acids.

The CDR3 protein is CASSVDLVHEQYF. The CDR3 region has the DNA TGTGCCAGCAGCGTAGATCTGGTACACGAGCAGTACTTC. V is TRBV9 and J is TRBJ2-7; D unclear. The V gene's germline CDR1 is SGDLS and CDR2 YYNGEE. CDR3 size: 13 residues. Trimming cost V 0 bases and J 5 bases, with 9 bases left between them.

The genes are TRBV7-2 and TRBJ2-1; no definite D call. This CDR3 has 15 amino acids. V dropped 4 bases and J dropped 7 bases, with 17 bases sitting between them. Germline V gives CDR1 SGHTA, CDR2 FQGNSA. The CDR3 DNA is TGTGCCAGCAGCTACTTCCTATTGGACGGGAATGAGCAGTTCTTC. Encoded protein: CASSYFLLDGNEQFF.

The rearrangement uses TRBV6-6 and TRBJ1-2; D unresolved. This CDR3 is 14 amino acids long. The germline gives CDR1 MNHNY, CDR2 SVGAGI (reference sequence). V lost 0 bases to trimming and J lost 2 bases, with 7 bases between them. The CDR3 here is CASSYSAGNYGYTF. The CDR3 coding sequence is TGTGCCAGCAGTTACTCGGCGGGGAACTATGGCTACACCTTC.

V usage is TRBV28 and J usage is TRBJ2-7; 9 bases fit TRBD1. J gave up 2 bases and V 6 bases, and 14 bases lay outside the gene matches. This CDR3 contains 17 residues. Germline CDR1 MDHEN, CDR2 SYDVKM. CDR3 DNA: TGTGCCAGCAGACTCCGGGACAGGGTCTTCCCTCCCTACGAGCAGTACTTC. As protein: CASRLRDRVFPPYEQYF.

The chain is built from TRBV2 and TRBJ2-7; D might be TRBD1 (6 bases). Germline-derived CDR1 and CDR2 are SNHLY and FYNNEI. V was clipped by 5 bases and J by 2 bases, with 13 bases between them. The CDR3 is 14 residues long. CDR3 loop: CASSWARGTYEQYF. The CDR3, as DNA: TGTGCCAGCAGTTGGGCTAGGGGGACCTACGAGCAGTACTTC.

The rearrangement uses TRBV28 and TRBJ2-2; tentatively, D is TRBD1 or TRBD2 (5 bases each). The V end lost 5 bases, the J end lost 5 bases, and 18 bases lay between the germline ends. Germline CDR1 reads MDHEN; CDR2 reads SYDVKM. The CDR3 is 16 residues long. The CDR3 sequence: CASSGLTEGWTGELFF. The CDR3 DNA sequence: TGTGCCAGCAGTGGCCTTACTGAGGGGTGGACCGGGGAGCTGTTTTTT.

The CDR3 nucleotides are TGTGCCAGCAGCAAGGACCGGGACGGAAAAAGCAATCAGCCCCAGCATTTT. It yields the protein CASSKDRDGKSNQPQHF. The rearrangement uses TRBV7-8 and TRBJ1-5, with a tentative D call TRBD1 (5 bases). Trimming took 5 bases from V and 1 from J, leaving 18 bases between them. CDR1 SGHVS and CDR2 FQNEAQ come from the germline V gene. The CDR3 extends over 17 amino acids.